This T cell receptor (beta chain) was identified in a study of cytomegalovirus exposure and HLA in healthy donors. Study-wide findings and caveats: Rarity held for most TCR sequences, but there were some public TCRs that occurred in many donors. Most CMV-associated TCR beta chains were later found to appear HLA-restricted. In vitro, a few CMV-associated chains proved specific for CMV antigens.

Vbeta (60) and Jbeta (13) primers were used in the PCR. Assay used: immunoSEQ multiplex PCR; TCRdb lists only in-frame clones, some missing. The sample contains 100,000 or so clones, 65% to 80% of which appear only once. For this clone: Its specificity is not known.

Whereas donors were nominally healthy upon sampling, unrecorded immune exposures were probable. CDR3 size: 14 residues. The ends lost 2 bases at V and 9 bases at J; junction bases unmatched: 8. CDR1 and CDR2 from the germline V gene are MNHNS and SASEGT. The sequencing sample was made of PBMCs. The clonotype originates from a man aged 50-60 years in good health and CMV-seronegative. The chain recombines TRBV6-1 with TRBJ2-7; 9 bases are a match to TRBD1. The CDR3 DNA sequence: TGTGCCAGCAGTGAAAGGGACAGGGCGCGTGGGCAGTACTTC. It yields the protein CASSERDRARGQYF.